This T cell receptor beta chain comes out of a study of T cell changes during pregnancy in multiple sclerosis. Only in-frame clones appear in the TCRdb table, and some are missing; sequencing was by immunoSEQ multiplex PCR. Among about 67,000 clones listed, about 88% were seen once. Trimming cost V 5 bases and J 3 bases; bases outside gene matches: 14. The germline CDR1 and CDR2 sequences are MNHEY and SMNVEV (reference sequence). This CDR3 spans 18 amino acids. The chain recombines TRBV27 with TRBJ2-7, with 12 bases aligning to TRBD1. This sequence was found in a female donor with multiple sclerosis, enrolled in a pregnancy study. Sequencing was performed on peripheral blood, taken in the first trimester of pregnancy. CDR3 amino acids: CASSDWDRGRGELYEQYF. DNA of the CDR3: TGTGCCAGCAGTGATTGGGACAGGGGGCGCGGTGAGCTCTACGAGCAGTACTTC.